One and the same sample provided the 10 T cell receptor beta chains below, sequenced in a study of CD4 and CD8 cells across lung adenocarcinoma regions. TCRdb re-derived calls from the PCR reads in MiXCR, one entry per CDR3 protein. Of under 25,000 distinct CDR3 sequences listed, under 70% are singletons. The sequenced material came from CD8+ T cells from the center of a lung tumor. Receptors originate from a female donor with lung adenocarcinoma. The CD4 and CD8 labels of this study may be unreliable.

Only one count was recorded for this clonotype. This chain uses TRBV7-8 with TRBJ2-3, with unresolved D. The end of the DNA fits TRBJ2-7 better, so the J call may be wrong. Germline V CDR1 and CDR2: SGHVS, FQNEAQ. CDR3 size: 12 residues. The CDR3 sequence: CASSLTTDMQYF. DNA of the CDR3: TGTGCCAGCAGCCTAACTACAGATATGCAGTACTTC.

In this sample, this clonotype is medium-sized (0.01 to 0.1%). This chain connects TRBV6-2 or TRBV6-3 to TRBJ2-5; D not certain. The DNA end lines up better with TRBJ2-7; the J call may be wrong. Germline loops: CDR1 MNHEY, CDR2 SVGEGT. CDR3 length: 12 amino acids. CDR3 DNA sequence: TGTGCCAGCAGTTACACTCGATTCGAGCAGTACTTC. Translating it yields CASSYTRFEQYF.

This clonotype has a count of ten or more. This sequence joins TRBV5-1 and TRBJ2-2; 14 bases are a match to TRBD2. The CDR3 is 17 amino acids. Trimming cost V 8 bases and J 2 bases; bases outside gene matches: 8. The V gene's germline CDR1 is SGHRS and CDR2 YFSETQ. CDR3 amino acids: CASRLAGGRPNTGELFF. The CDR3 region has the DNA TGCGCCAGTCGACTAGCGGGAGGGCGACCCAACACCGGGGAGCTGTTTTTT. Full variable domain (outside the CDR3, taken from reference TRBV5-1 and TRBJ2-2): KAGVTQTPRYLIKTRGQQVTLSCSPISGHRSVSWYQQTPGQGLQFLFEYFSETQRNKGNFPGRFSGRQFSNSRSEMNVSTLELGDSALYLCASRLAGGRPNTGELFFGEGSRLTVL.

The chain employs TRBV12-3 or TRBV12-4 and TRBJ1-1; TRBD1 aligns across 7 bases. The CDR3 has 13 amino acids. The V and J ends lost 5 bases and 1 base, in that order; junction bases with no gene match: 1. The CDR3 region is CASSRQGNTEAFF. CDR3 in DNA: TGTGCCAGCAGTCGACAGGGGAACACTGAAGCTTTCTTT.

The chain recombines TRBV14 with TRBJ2-1, with 14 bases identical to TRBD2. CDR3 length: 16 amino acids. V shed 4 bases, J shed 10 bases, and the junction held 9 bases outside the gene matches. Germline V gene lookup returns CDR1 SGHDN and CDR2 FVKESK. CDR3 bases: TGTGCCAGCAGCCTTCTGACTAGCGGGAGGGCCCGAGAGCAGTTCTTC. This translates into CASSLLTSGRAREQFF.

V usage is TRBV6-1 and J usage is TRBJ2-1; tentative D call: TRBD2 (5 bases). CDR1 MNHNS and CDR2 SASEGT come from the germline V gene. There are 12 residues in the CDR3. Trimming cost V 5 bases and J 9 bases, with 11 bases left between them. The CDR3 loop is CASSRLRGEQFF. CDR3 DNA sequence: TGTGCCAGCAGTAGGTTACGGGGTGAGCAGTTCTTC.

The chain's CDR3 is CASSSGIAGVNTGELFF. The DNA of the CDR3 is TGTGCCAGCAGTTCGGGGATAGCGGGAGTGAACACCGGGGAGCTGTTTTTT. V and J are TRBV27 and TRBJ2-2; 9 nucleotides match TRBD2. The CDR3 loop spans 17 amino acids. Germline CDR1 is MNHEY and CDR2 is SMNVEV (reference sequence). J lost 1 base, V lost 4 bases, and 7 bases had no gene match.

Turning to this clonotype: One end of the junction does not line up with germline, which may come from a read error. The chain couples TRBV28 to TRBJ1-1; TRBD1 might be the D (6 bases). Germline V gene sequence: CDR1 MDHEN, CDR2 SYDVKM. The CDR3 has 14 amino acids. CDR3 coding DNA: TGTGCCAGCAAGGGGGGGCGGGGGTACAATGAATCTACCTTT. It specifies CASKGGRGYNESTF.

This clonotype was found many times. The chain couples TRBV6-5 to TRBJ2-5; a weak D match, TRBD1 (5 bases). V lost 10 bases and J lost 5, with 20 bases in between. The length of the CDR3 is 14 residues. Germline CDR1 MNHEY, CDR2 SVGAGI. This CDR3 is CATHLLGRAETQYF. The CDR3 DNA is TGTGCCACCCACTTACTCGGCAGGGCGGAGACCCAGTACTTC.

The chain combines TRBV27 with TRBJ2-1; the D gene is possibly TRBD2 (7 bases). The DNA end lines up better with TRBJ2-3; the J call may be wrong. CDR3 length equals 16 residues. Germline-derived CDR1 and CDR2 are MNHEY and SMNVEV (reference sequence). CDR3: CASSLRGGVSGNEQYF. CDR3 coding DNA: TGTGCCAGCAGTTTAAGGGGGGGGGTGAGCGGTAATGAGCAGTATTTT.